A selection of T cell receptor beta chains follows, all from one sample in a study of T cells after yellow fever vaccination. TCRdb called the 5' RACE reads again in MiXCR, with one record for every CDR3 protein. The table includes about 50,000 distinct CDR3 sequences, more than 5.5% detected once. Specimen: CD8+ T cells sorted from PBMCs, collected on the day of the first yellow fever vaccination. The receptors come from a man between 18 and 35 years old who received the YFV17D yellow fever vaccine. Both conserved end residues are part of each CDR3. A D gene is named only where the DNA matches it firmly. Expanded clones are given a class, and other clones once, few, many or no size at all.

V,size,J,D,CDR3,DNA
TRBV7-9,few,TRBJ2-4,-,CASSSGPKNIQYF,TGTGCCAGCAGCTCCGGGCCAAAAAACATTCAGTACTTC
TRBV3-1,many,TRBJ1-6,-,CASSQEGGNSPLHF,TGTGCCAGCAGCCAAGAGGGGGGGAATTCACCCCTCCACTTT
TRBV5-1,-,TRBJ1-1,-,CASSLAPYTEAFF,TGCGCCAGCAGCTTGGCCCCGTACACTGAAGCTTTCTTT
TRBV29-1,few,TRBJ1-1,-,CSVNQGHPNTEAFF,TGCAGCGTTAACCAGGGACATCCGAACACTGAAGCTTTCTTT
TRBV4-1,few,TRBJ2-7,TRBD2,CASSQGGAYEQYF,TGCGCCAGCAGCCAGGGGGGGGCCTACGAGCAGTACTTC
TRBV4-3,many,TRBJ1-1,-,CASSQVLGDTEAFF,TGCGCCAGCAGCCAAGTGTTGGGGGACACTGAAGCTTTCTTT
TRBV4-1,many,TRBJ1-1,-,CASSQVGSVAFF,TGCGCCAGCAGCCAAGTGGGAAGCGTCGCTTTCTTT
TRBV6-5,-,TRBJ1-3,-,CASTPRAGLLSGNTIYF,TGTGCCAGCACCCCGCGGGCAGGTCTACTGTCTGGAAACACCATATATTTT
TRBV7-6,many,TRBJ2-7,-,CASSLAGGTDEQYF,TGTGCCAGCAGCTTAGCGGGGGGCACGGACGAGCAGTACTTC
TRBV6-1,-,TRBJ2-1,TRBD2,CASSRTSGGVYNEQFF,TGTGCCAGCAGCCGGACTAGCGGGGGAGTATACAATGAGCAGTTCTTC
TRBV30,many,TRBJ2-5,TRBD1,CAEPLDRLRGETQYF,TGTGCCGAACCCCTGGACAGGTTGAGAGGGGAGACCCAGTACTTC
TRBV20-1,few,TRBJ2-3,TRBD2,CSATTLTSGDLTDTQYF,TGCAGTGCCACGACGTTGACTAGCGGGGATCTCACAGATACGCAGTATTTT
TRBV9,few,TRBJ2-1,-,CASSVGLRQPLQQFF,TGTGCCAGCAGCGTAGGCTTACGACAGCCGCTGCAGCAGTTCTTC
TRBV4-1,many,TRBJ2-3,TRBD2,CASSQRGLAGDTDTQYF,TGCGCCAGCAGCCAAAGGGGACTAGCGGGGGACACAGATACGCAGTATTTT
TRBV2,few,TRBJ2-3,-,CASSRSWEISTDTQYF,TGTGCCAGCAGCAGGTCGTGGGAGATAAGCACAGATACGCAGTATTTT
TRBV7-8,many,TRBJ2-5,-,CASSPLALKETQYF,TGTGCCAGCAGTCCCCTGGCGTTAAAAGAGACCCAGTACTTC
TRBV27,many,TRBJ2-7,-,CASKDGPGEQYF,TGTGCCAGCAAGGATGGGCCAGGGGAGCAGTACTTC
TRBV5-4,few,TRBJ2-3,-,CASSLSRKITDTQYF,TGTGCCAGCAGCTTAAGTCGCAAGATCACAGATACGCAGTATTTT
TRBV7-6,few,TRBJ2-3,TRBD1,CASSLDGTGSTDTQYF,TGTGCCAGCAGCTTAGATGGGACAGGGTCCACAGATACGCAGTATTTT
TRBV4-3,many,TRBJ1-4,TRBD1,CASSQAPGTGNEKLFF,TGCGCCAGCAGCCAAGCCCCCGGGACAGGGAATGAAAAACTGTTTTTT
TRBV27,many,TRBJ1-2,-,CASGPSRGNGYTF,TGTGCCAGCGGTCCTAGTAGGGGGAATGGCTACACCTTC
TRBV4-1,-,TRBJ2-1,TRBD1,CASSVNDRDSRYNEQFF,TGCGCCAGCAGCGTAAATGACCGGGACAGTAGATACAATGAGCAGTTCTTC
TRBV7-2,many,TRBJ2-1,TRBD2,CASSSDLGRNEQFF,TGTGCCAGCAGCTCGGACCTCGGGAGGAATGAGCAGTTCTTC
TRBV4-3,few,TRBJ1-2,-,CASSQEGREVGYTF,TGCGCCAGCAGCCAAGAGGGCCGGGAGGTTGGCTACACCTTC
TRBV5-4,few,TRBJ2-3,-,CASSLQAVADTQYF,TGTGCCAGCAGCTTGCAGGCTGTGGCAGATACGCAGTATTTT
TRBV5-1,many,TRBJ2-7,TRBD2,CASSLGLADDEQYF,TGCGCCAGCAGCTTAGGACTAGCGGACGACGAGCAGTACTTC
TRBV27,many,TRBJ2-1,-,CASRASRLNEQFF,TGTGCCAGCAGAGCTAGCAGGTTAAATGAGCAGTTCTTC
TRBV5-1,few,TRBJ2-1,-,CASSLAGQDSAYNEQFF,TGCGCCAGCAGCTTGGCCGGTCAGGACAGTGCCTACAATGAGCAGTTCTTC
TRBV12-3/TRBV12-4,many,TRBJ1-1,TRBD1,CASSPPSGTGPNTEAFF,TGTGCCAGCAGTCCCCCCTCCGGGACAGGGCCCAACACTGAAGCTTTCTTT
TRBV20-1,few,TRBJ1-4,TRBD1,CSARDTLGTSGGKLFF,TGCAGTGCTAGGGATACGCTGGGGACTTCAGGGGGAAAACTGTTTTTT
TRBV7-2,few,TRBJ1-6,-,CASSLSRIRSPLHF,TGTGCCAGCAGCTTAAGTAGGATCAGGTCACCCCTCCACTTT
TRBV18,-,TRBJ1-5,-,CASSPKSGYGNQPQHF,TGTGCCAGCTCACCAAAATCAGGGTATGGCAATCAGCCCCAGCATTTT
TRBV7-9,many,TRBJ1-1,-,CASGGGPEAFF,TGTGCCAGCGGTGGGGGCCCTGAAGCTTTCTTT
TRBV12-3/TRBV12-4,many,TRBJ2-1,TRBD2,CASSLGTSSILYEQFF,TGTGCCAGCAGTTTAGGGACTAGCTCCATTCTGTATGAGCAGTTCTTC
TRBV11-2,many,TRBJ1-1,TRBD1,CASSPGQVNTEAFF,TGTGCCAGCAGCCCTGGACAGGTCAACACTGAAGCTTTCTTT
TRBV6-4,-,TRBJ2-3,TRBD2,CASPPGGDADTQYF,TGTGCCAGCCCCCCTGGGGGGGATGCAGATACGCAGTATTTT
TRBV29-1,many,TRBJ2-5,TRBD2,CSVEEAGEETQYF,TGCAGCGTCGAGGAGGCGGGGGAAGAGACCCAGTACTTC
TRBV12-3/TRBV12-4,few,TRBJ2-7,-,CASSPRQAYEQYF,TGTGCCAGCAGTCCCCGACAAGCCTACGAGCAGTACTTC
TRBV30,-,TRBJ2-3,TRBD2,CAWSHPLAGGPQTDTQYF,TGTGCCTGGAGTCACCCACTAGCGGGGGGGCCCCAAACAGATACGCAGTATTTT
TRBV7-6,many,TRBJ2-1,TRBD2,CASSLYGGSYNEQFF,TGTGCCAGCAGCCTTTACGGGGGGTCCTACAATGAGCAGTTCTTC
TRBV24-1,-,TRBJ2-3,TRBD2,CATSDLGASGNLADTQYF,TGTGCCACCAGTGATTTGGGGGCCAGCGGGAACCTGGCAGATACGCAGTATTTT
TRBV28,few,TRBJ2-1,-,CASRSTGPEQFF,TGTGCCAGCAGAAGCACAGGACCTGAGCAGTTCTTC
TRBV20-1,few,TRBJ2-1,TRBD2,CSARSSGGNNEQFF,TGCAGTGCTAGATCCTCGGGGGGGAACAATGAGCAGTTCTTC
TRBV14,many,TRBJ2-7,-,CASSQQDSYEQYF,TGTGCCAGCAGTCAGCAGGACTCCTACGAGCAGTACTTC
TRBV5-1,-,TRBJ2-2,-,CASSLYWEPTGELFF,TGCGCCAGCAGCTTGTACTGGGAACCCACCGGGGAGCTGTTTTTT
TRBV6-5,few,TRBJ1-1,TRBD1,CASSWGRGLDEAFF,TGTGCCAGCAGTTGGGGCAGGGGGCTGGATGAGGCTTTCTTT